The 7 T cell receptor beta chains listed next were all sequenced from one sample in a study of tumor-infiltrating lymphocytes in localized non-small cell lung cancer. Profiling relied on immunoSEQ multiplex PCR, and the TCRdb table lists in-frame clones only, not all of them. Counted here are around 16,000 clones, approximately 70% occurring once; the ten biggest clones make up approximately 9.2%. The sample was lung tumor tissue. The receptor source for this set is a human donor with non-small cell lung cancer.

Written as DNA, the CDR3 is TGCGCCAGCAGCCAGTGGACGGAGTACAATGAGCAGTTCTTC. It translates to CASSQWTEYNEQFF. The chain uses TRBV4-1 and TRBJ2-1; D is unresolved. This CDR3 spans 14 amino acids. V lost 3 bases and J lost 4, with 10 bases in between. Germline-derived CDR1 and CDR2 are MGHRA and YSYEKL.

The chain links TRBV28 to TRBJ2-3; D assignment may be TRBD1 or TRBD2 (5 bases each). Germline V gives CDR1 MDHEN, CDR2 SYDVKM. The ends were cut back, 7 bases at V and 7 bases at J, with 27 bases in the middle. The CDR3 totals 17 residues. The CDR3 DNA follows: TGTGCCAGCACCGAAAGGTGGGGCACCGGGAAACAAAATACGCAGTATTTT. Its translation: CASTERWGTGKQNTQYF.

Only a few counts were recorded for this clone. V is TRBV6-6 and J is TRBJ2-1, with a weak D call TRBD2 (6 bases). Trimming took 2 bases from V and 7 from J, leaving 12 bases between them. This CDR3 is built from 14 residues. In germline, CDR1 is MNHNY, CDR2 SVGAGI (reference sequence). The CDR3 here is CASSYDPGRNEQFF. The CDR3 nucleotides are TGTGCCAGCAGTTACGATCCGGGGAGGAATGAGCAGTTCTTC.

The chain couples TRBV7-2 to TRBJ2-7; possibly TRBD2 for D (5 bases). V was cut by 0 bases and J by 5 bases, with 17 bases left in between. CDR3 length: 16 amino acids. From germline, CDR1 is SGHTA and CDR2 FQGNSA. CDR3 loop: CASSLAPIPTGDEQYF. Written as DNA, the CDR3 is TGTGCCAGCAGCTTAGCCCCCATCCCCACCGGGGACGAGCAGTACTTC.

The chain employs TRBV7-9 and TRBJ1-1; D is unclear. The CDR3 has 11 amino acids. V lost 4 bases and J 6 bases, leaving 6 bases between the germline ends. Germline lookup yields CDR1 SEHNR and CDR2 FQNEAQ (reference sequence). The CDR3 DNA sequence: TGTGCCAGCAGCTGGGCCGCTGAAGCTTTCTTT. Its protein is CASSWAAEAFF.

The V gene is TRBV6-5, the J gene TRBJ2-7, with TRBD1 as a possible D gene (5 bases). This CDR3 is 14 amino acids long. In germline, CDR1 is MNHEY, CDR2 SVGAGI. Between the trimmed V and J ends, which lost 0 bases and 0 bases, there was a span of 6 bases. The DNA of the CDR3 is TGTGCCAGCAGTTACTCGACAGCCTCCTACGAGCAGTACTTC. It encodes CASSYSTASYEQYF.

This clone was seen once. This sequence joins TRBV6-4 and TRBJ2-2; 9 bases fit TRBD2. Per the germline V gene, CDR1 is MRHNA and CDR2 is SNTAGT. The length of the CDR3 is 17 residues. V was clipped by 6 bases and J by 2 bases; unmatched bases: 10. CDR3 protein: CASSKVLAGPNTGELFF. The CDR3 DNA follows: TGTGCCAGCAGCAAAGTCCTAGCGGGACCTAACACCGGGGAGCTGTTTTTT.